What follows describes a single TCR beta chain. The data were taken from a study of T cell repertoires in cytomegalovirus infection. MiXCR, applied by TCRdb to the reads, yields one record per CDR3 protein. Here the sample spans around 170,000 distinct CDR3 sequences, roughly 15% being singletons. CDR3 length: 13 amino acids. V lost 4 bases and J 7 bases, leaving 13 bases between the germline ends. Germline V CDR1 and CDR2: MGHRA, YSYEKL. Material: CD8+ T cells from PBMCs. The V and J genes are TRBV4-1 and TRBJ1-1; D gene uncertain. The receptor comes from a human donor in good health (CMV status not recorded). Some clones in this sample may be carry-over from other donors' samples. CDR3: CASSPGEDREAFF. The CDR3 nucleotides read TGCGCCAGCAGCCCTGGAGAGGACCGTGAAGCTTTCTTT.